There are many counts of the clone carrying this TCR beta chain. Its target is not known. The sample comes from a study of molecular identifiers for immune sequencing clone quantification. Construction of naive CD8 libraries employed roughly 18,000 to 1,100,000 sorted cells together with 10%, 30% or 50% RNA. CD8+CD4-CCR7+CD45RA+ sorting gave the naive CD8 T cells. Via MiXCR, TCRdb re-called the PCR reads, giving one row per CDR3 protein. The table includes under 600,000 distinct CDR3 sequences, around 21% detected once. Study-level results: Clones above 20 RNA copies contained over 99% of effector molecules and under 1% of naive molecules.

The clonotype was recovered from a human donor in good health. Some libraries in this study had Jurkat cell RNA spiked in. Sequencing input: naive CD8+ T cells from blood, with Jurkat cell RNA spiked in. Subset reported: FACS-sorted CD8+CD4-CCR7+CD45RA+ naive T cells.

This CDR3 reads CASSFTQASTDTQYF. DNA of the CDR3: TGTGCCAGCAGTTTTACACAGGCTAGCACAGATACGCAGTATTTT. The rearrangement joins TRBV27 to TRBJ2-3, with D tentatively TRBD1 (5 bases). The CDR3 contains 15 residues. V shed 3 bases and J shed 0 bases, with 10 bases lying between them. Germline V gene lookup returns CDR1 MNHEY and CDR2 SMNVEV (reference sequence).